The 2 T cell receptor beta chains reported below all come from one sample, sequenced in a study of T cells after yellow fever vaccination. TCRdb re-called the 5' RACE reads with MiXCR, one entry per CDR3 protein. The sample holds about 630,000 distinct CDR3 sequences, more than 9% seen once. This specimen was PBMCs, taken on the day of the yellow fever booster vaccination. The receptor source for this set is a man in his thirties or forties who received the YFV17D yellow fever vaccine.

This chain uses TRBV6-5 with TRBJ2-7; tentatively, D is TRBD2 (5 bases). Germline-derived CDR1 and CDR2 are MNHEY and SVGAGI. The CDR3 consists of 16 residues. V was pared by 2 bases and J by 0 bases, with 14 bases between. CDR3 in amino acids: CASSYRADYHSYEQYF. The CDR3 DNA reads as TGTGCCAGCAGTTACAGGGCAGACTATCACTCCTACGAGCAGTACTTC.

This clonotype was picked up a small number of times. V usage is TRBV20-1 and J usage is TRBJ2-1; TRBD1 is a possible D gene (5 bases). Germline-derived CDR1 and CDR2 are DFQATT and SNEGSKA (reference sequence). The V end lost 0 bases, the J end lost 1 base, and 10 bases lay between the germline ends. The CDR3 contains 15 residues. CDR3 coding DNA: TGCAGTGCTAGAGATGGTGGGGCTTCCTACAATGAGCAGTTCTTC. This sequence encodes CSARDGGASYNEQFF.